Sequencing of this T cell receptor beta chain was carried out in a study of OX40 agonist ivuxolimab in advanced cancers. Across the study: Three dose-escalation patients had partial responses: one with hepatocellular carcinoma and two with cutaneous melanoma. Overall study findings and caveats: No determination was made of the antigen specificity of the expanded peripheral T cells. The study found that CD8+ T cells averaged more expanded clones than CD4+.

Germline-derived CDR1 and CDR2 are LNHDA and SQIVND (reference sequence). This CDR3 spans 15 amino acids. Method: immunoSEQ multiplex PCR; TCRdb's copy keeps in-frame clones and lacks some. Of about 68,000 clones listed, roughly four fifths are singletons. On this clone: Its antigen is undetermined.

Individuals having autoimmune disease history or systemic immunosuppression were not enrolled. The sample here was CD4+ or CD8+ T cells sorted from blood, taken in a trial of the OX40 agonist ivuxolimab. This clonotype originated in an adult with an advanced solid tumor such as melanoma, head and neck, liver or kidney cancer. The chain is built from TRBV19 and TRBJ2-5, with TRBD2 matching over 7 bases. The J call is doubtful: the DNA matches TRBJ2-7 better. CDR3 sequence: CASTQTSGGSYEQYF. Written as DNA, the CDR3 is TGTGCCAGTACCCAAACTTCGGGGGGCTCCTACGAGCAGTACTTC.